The 3 T cell receptor beta chains given below trace back to one sample, sequenced in a study of blood T cell repertoires in COVID-19. Profiling relied on immunoSEQ multiplex PCR, and the TCRdb table lists in-frame clones only, not all of them. The sample contains hundreds of thousands of clones, 82% of which appear only once. The sample comprised PBMCs or T cells enriched from blood (not recorded which). These receptors originate from a woman aged 55-69 years who had recovered from COVID-19.

The chain carries TRBV10-3 and TRBJ2-1; the D gene is possibly TRBD2 (6 bases). The germline V and J ends were trimmed by 3 bases and 9 bases, with 9 bases remaining between them. The CDR3 runs 12 residues. CDR1 and CDR2 (germline): ENHRY, SYGVKD. This chain's CDR3 is CAISDGSGEQFF. In nucleotides, the CDR3 is TGTGCCATCAGTGATGGTAGCGGTGAGCAGTTCTTC.

With regard to this clone: The sample contains more than one DNA sequence encoding this CDR3. The CDR3 loop is CASSSQETQYF. The CDR3, as DNA: TGTGCCAGCAGCTCTCAAGAGACCCAGTACTTC. This sequence joins TRBV5-6 and TRBJ2-5; D not certain. This CDR3 is 11 amino acids long. Per germline, CDR1 SGHDT and CDR2 YYEEEE. Trimming stripped 3 bases from V and 2 bases from J, with 2 bases between.

The chain joins TRBV15 to TRBJ2-1; possible D gene TRBD1, 5 bases. This CDR3 region has 15 residues. V lost 4 bases and J lost 5, with 15 bases in between. The germline gives CDR1 LNHNV, CDR2 YYDKDF (reference sequence). As DNA, the CDR3 is TGTGCCACCAGCAATGGGCAGGGATGGAACAATGAGCAGTTCTTC. The encoded protein is CATSNGQGWNNEQFF.